These T cell receptor beta chains were read from a single sample in a study of early T cells in non-severe SARS-CoV-2 infection. TCRdb independently ran MiXCR on the 5' RACE reads; one entry per CDR3 protein. Here the sample spans 50,000 to 65,000 distinct CDR3 sequences, around 13% being singletons. Source material: whole blood. These receptors were taken from an adult who was a healthcare worker with PCR-confirmed SARS-CoV-2 infection or an uninfected control (not recorded which). Both conserved end residues are part of each CDR3. D genes are given only for firm matches. Expanded clones get a size class; other rows say once, few or many, or leave the size out.

CDR3 length: 15
J gene: TRBJ2-5
clone size: many
D gene: NA
V gene: TRBV9
CDR3 DNA: TGTGCCAGCAGCGCCTTTAGCGGCCCCGGGGAGACCCAGTACTTC
CDR3 protein: CASSAFSGPGETQYF

CDR3 length: 14
J gene: TRBJ2-7
clone size: few
D gene: NA
V gene: TRBV7-9
CDR3 DNA: TGTGCCAGCAGCTCAGGGACCCGGGGCTACGAGCAGTACTTC
CDR3 protein: CASSSGTRGYEQYF

CDR3 length: 13
J gene: TRBJ2-3
clone size: few
D gene: NA
V gene: TRBV20-1
CDR3 DNA: TGCAGTGCTAGAGAGGGGCCACAGGATACGCAGTATTTT
CDR3 protein: CSAREGPQDTQYF

CDR3 length: 12
J gene: TRBJ1-1
clone size: once
D gene: NA
V gene: TRBV11-3
CDR3 DNA: TGTGCCAGCAGCGCGGGGGGGGCTGAAGCTTTCTTT
CDR3 protein: CASSAGGAEAFF

CDR3 length: 14
J gene: TRBJ2-5
clone size: few
D gene: NA
V gene: TRBV2
CDR3 DNA: TGTGCCAGCAGCGGGGGACAGAACCAAGAGACCCAGTACTTC
CDR3 protein: CASSGGQNQETQYF

CDR3 length: 14
J gene: TRBJ2-7
clone size: NA
D gene: NA
V gene: TRBV5-1
CDR3 DNA: TGCGCCAGCAGCTTGGCACTAGCACAGTACGAGCAGTACTTC
CDR3 protein: CASSLALAQYEQYF

CDR3 length: 11
J gene: TRBJ2-7
clone size: few
D gene: NA
V gene: TRBV30
CDR3 DNA: TGTGCCTGGAGTGGGACCTACGAGCAGTACTTC
CDR3 protein: CAWSGTYEQYF

CDR3 length: 12
J gene: TRBJ1-2
clone size: many
D gene: NA
V gene: TRBV7-2
CDR3 DNA: TGTGCCAGCAGCTTGAGCGGGGTTGGCTACACCTTC
CDR3 protein: CASSLSGVGYTF

CDR3 length: 19
J gene: TRBJ2-3
clone size: NA
D gene: TRBD2
V gene: TRBV7-2
CDR3 DNA: TGTGCCAGCAGCTTAGCTAGAGCGGGGGCACTCCCCCTCACAGATACGCAGTATTTT
CDR3 protein: CASSLARAGALPLTDTQYF

CDR3 length: 11
J gene: TRBJ1-1
clone size: NA
D gene: NA
V gene: TRBV29-1
CDR3 DNA: TGCAGCGGGGACCAGGACACTGAAGCTTTCTTT
CDR3 protein: CSGDQDTEAFF

CDR3 length: 14
J gene: TRBJ2-7
clone size: many
D gene: NA
V gene: TRBV7-9
CDR3 DNA: TGTGCCAGCACCCTCACGGGGGGCACGGGCGAGCAGTACTTC
CDR3 protein: CASTLTGGTGEQYF

CDR3 length: 14
J gene: TRBJ1-4
clone size: many
D gene: TRBD1
V gene: TRBV6-5
CDR3 DNA: TGTGCCAGCAGTGCCGACAGGGGGAATGAAAAACTGTTTTTT
CDR3 protein: CASSADRGNEKLFF

CDR3 length: 13
J gene: TRBJ2-5
clone size: NA
D gene: NA
V gene: TRBV5-8
CDR3 DNA: TGTGCCAGCAGCAGCCTGGGGCAAGAGACCCAGTACTTC
CDR3 protein: CASSSLGQETQYF

CDR3 length: 14
J gene: TRBJ1-5
clone size: many
D gene: NA
V gene: TRBV4-2
CDR3 DNA: TGTGCCAGCAGCAGCGAGGGTAGCAATCAGCCCCAGCATTTT
CDR3 protein: CASSSEGSNQPQHF

CDR3 length: 14
J gene: TRBJ2-2
clone size: NA
D gene: NA
V gene: TRBV2
CDR3 DNA: TGTGCCAGCTCGGACACCCTGAACACCGGGGAGCTGTTTTTT
CDR3 protein: CASSDTLNTGELFF

CDR3 length: 15
J gene: TRBJ2-7
clone size: few
D gene: NA
V gene: TRBV6-6
CDR3 DNA: TGTGCCAGCAGTTCCCCCAAGGACAGAACCTACGAGCAGTACTTC
CDR3 protein: CASSSPKDRTYEQYF

CDR3 length: 17
J gene: TRBJ2-1
clone size: NA
D gene: TRBD1
V gene: TRBV10-3
CDR3 DNA: TGTGCCATCAGTGAGGCCAAGGCAGGACAGGGTGAGAATGAGCAGTTCTTC
CDR3 protein: CAISEAKAGQGENEQFF

CDR3 length: 16
J gene: TRBJ1-6
clone size: NA
D gene: NA
V gene: TRBV7-6
CDR3 DNA: TGTGCCAGCAGCCCGCATGACCGCGCCAATAATTCACCCCTCCACTTT
CDR3 protein: CASSPHDRANNSPLHF

CDR3 length: 11
J gene: TRBJ2-7
clone size: NA
D gene: NA
V gene: TRBV5-5
CDR3 DNA: TGTGCCAGCAGCCTATTACGAGTGCAGTACTTC
CDR3 protein: CASSLLRVQYF

CDR3 length: 14
J gene: TRBJ1-1
clone size: many
D gene: NA
V gene: TRBV3-1
CDR3 DNA: TGTGCCAGCAGCCAGGGGATGGTGAACACTGAAGCTTTCTTT
CDR3 protein: CASSQGMVNTEAFF

CDR3 length: 15
J gene: TRBJ1-5
clone size: many
D gene: NA
V gene: TRBV5-5
CDR3 DNA: TGTGCCAGCAGCTTGGGATCCAGTCCTTTTGGGCCCCAGCATTTT
CDR3 protein: CASSLGSSPFGPQHF

CDR3 length: 16
J gene: TRBJ2-1
clone size: few
D gene: NA
V gene: TRBV6-1
CDR3 DNA: TGTGCCAGCAGTGCTCAGGGAGGCTCACTCTACAATGAGCAGTTCTTC
CDR3 protein: CASSAQGGSLYNEQFF

CDR3 length: 17
J gene: TRBJ2-7
clone size: few
D gene: TRBD1
V gene: TRBV18
CDR3 DNA: TGTGCCAGCTCACCATCCTCCTCTATGGACAGGGCGGGGGAGCAGTACTTC
CDR3 protein: CASSPSSSMDRAGEQYF

CDR3 length: 15
J gene: TRBJ2-7
clone size: NA
D gene: TRBD1
V gene: TRBV27
CDR3 DNA: TGTGCCAGCAGTACTGACGGGACAGGGTTCTACGAGCAGTACTTC
CDR3 protein: CASSTDGTGFYEQYF

CDR3 length: 8
J gene: TRBJ1-2
clone size: NA
D gene: NA
V gene: TRBV3-1
CDR3 DNA: TGTGCCAGTCCGGGGGGCACCTTC
CDR3 protein: CASPGGTF

CDR3 length: 13
J gene: TRBJ1-2
clone size: few
D gene: NA
V gene: TRBV3-1
CDR3 DNA: TGTGCCAGCAGCCAAGTAAGAGGCTATGGCTACACCTTC
CDR3 protein: CASSQVRGYGYTF

CDR3 length: 13
J gene: TRBJ2-7
clone size: NA
D gene: NA
V gene: TRBV2
CDR3 DNA: TGTGCCAGCAGTCGGGACACATCCTACGAGCAGTACTTC
CDR3 protein: CASSRDTSYEQYF

CDR3 length: 12
J gene: TRBJ1-2
clone size: few
D gene: NA
V gene: TRBV12-3/TRBV12-4
CDR3 DNA: TGTGCCAGCAGTTTACCAGGGCATGGCTACACCTTC
CDR3 protein: CASSLPGHGYTF

CDR3 length: 17
J gene: TRBJ2-3
clone size: NA
D gene: TRBD2
V gene: TRBV18
CDR3 DNA: TGTGCCAGCTCACCACTCAGGACTAGCGGGGTGACAGATACGCAGTATTTT
CDR3 protein: CASSPLRTSGVTDTQYF

CDR3 length: 15
J gene: TRBJ2-1
clone size: NA
D gene: TRBD1
V gene: TRBV19
CDR3 DNA: TGTGCCAGTAGGATGACAGGGGGTGCCTACAATGAGCAGTTCTTC
CDR3 protein: CASRMTGGAYNEQFF

CDR3 length: 14
J gene: TRBJ1-1
clone size: many
D gene: NA
V gene: TRBV7-3
CDR3 DNA: TGTGCCAGCAGCCTAGACGGAAGTGACACTGAAGCTTTCTTT
CDR3 protein: CASSLDGSDTEAFF

CDR3 length: 14
J gene: TRBJ2-2
clone size: few
D gene: NA
V gene: TRBV29-1
CDR3 DNA: TGCAGCGTTGAAGGTCTGTCAGAGGCCGGGGAGCTGTTTTTT
CDR3 protein: CSVEGLSEAGELFF

CDR3 length: 15
J gene: TRBJ2-4
clone size: many
D gene: NA
V gene: TRBV4-2
CDR3 DNA: TGTGCCAGCAGCCAAGAACGGACCCAGGGGGGCATTCAGTACTTC
CDR3 protein: CASSQERTQGGIQYF

CDR3 length: 15
J gene: TRBJ2-3
clone size: NA
D gene: NA
V gene: TRBV4-1
CDR3 DNA: TGCGCCAGCAGCCAAAGCCCTTTAGGTGCAGATACGCAGTATTTT
CDR3 protein: CASSQSPLGADTQYF

CDR3 length: 15
J gene: TRBJ2-3
clone size: NA
D gene: NA
V gene: TRBV20-1
CDR3 DNA: TGCAGTGCTAGCGGAAGAGGACTCAGCGTGGATACGCAGTATTTT
CDR3 protein: CSASGRGLSVDTQYF

CDR3 length: 12
J gene: TRBJ2-3
clone size: NA
D gene: NA
V gene: TRBV7-2
CDR3 DNA: TGTGCCAGCAGTCTTCCGGGGACGCCGCAGTATTTT
CDR3 protein: CASSLPGTPQYF

CDR3 length: 20
J gene: TRBJ2-2
clone size: many
D gene: NA
V gene: TRBV2
CDR3 DNA: TGTGCCAGCAGTGGGCCGGGACAGAGGGGAGGGGATACTGTCACCGGGGAGCTGTTTTTT
CDR3 protein: CASSGPGQRGGDTVTGELFF

CDR3 length: 15
J gene: TRBJ2-7
clone size: few
D gene: TRBD1
V gene: TRBV7-9
CDR3 DNA: TGTGCCAGCAGCTCTACCGGGACAGAAGCCTACGAGCAGTACTTC
CDR3 protein: CASSSTGTEAYEQYF

CDR3 length: 14
J gene: TRBJ1-6
clone size: NA
D gene: NA
V gene: TRBV3-1
CDR3 DNA: TGTGCCAGCAGCCAAGCGGGGAATAATTCACCCCTCCACTTT
CDR3 protein: CASSQAGNNSPLHF

CDR3 length: 14
J gene: TRBJ2-5
clone size: NA
D gene: TRBD2
V gene: TRBV4-3
CDR3 DNA: TGCGCCAGCAGCCCGGGACTAAACCAAGAGACCCAGTACTTC
CDR3 protein: CASSPGLNQETQYF

CDR3 length: 12
J gene: TRBJ2-2
clone size: few
D gene: NA
V gene: TRBV6-5
CDR3 DNA: TGTGCCAGTACAGCGAACACCGGGGAGCTGTTTTTT
CDR3 protein: CASTANTGELFF

CDR3 length: 13
J gene: TRBJ1-1
clone size: NA
D gene: TRBD1
V gene: TRBV7-8
CDR3 DNA: TGTGCCAGCAGCCTAATGACAGGGACTGAAGCTTTCTTT
CDR3 protein: CASSLMTGTEAFF

CDR3 length: 15
J gene: TRBJ2-4
clone size: few
D gene: TRBD1
V gene: TRBV12-3/TRBV12-4
CDR3 DNA: TGTGCCAGCACTCTGACAGGGCTAGCCAAAAACATTCAGTACTTC
CDR3 protein: CASTLTGLAKNIQYF

CDR3 length: 16
J gene: TRBJ2-3
clone size: few
D gene: TRBD2
V gene: TRBV2
CDR3 DNA: TGTGCCAGCAGTGCAAGGACTAGCGGGGGCACAGATACGCAGTATTTT
CDR3 protein: CASSARTSGGTDTQYF

CDR3 length: 11
J gene: TRBJ1-4
clone size: NA
D gene: NA
V gene: TRBV6-6
CDR3 DNA: TGTGCCAGCATCAGTAATGAAAAACTGTTTTTT
CDR3 protein: CASISNEKLFF

CDR3 length: 12
J gene: TRBJ2-1
clone size: many
D gene: TRBD2
V gene: TRBV7-9
CDR3 DNA: TGTGCCAGCAGCGCCGGACTAGCGGGGCAGTTCTTC
CDR3 protein: CASSAGLAGQFF

CDR3 length: 13
J gene: TRBJ2-3
clone size: many
D gene: NA
V gene: TRBV13
CDR3 DNA: TGTGCCAGCAGCTTACAGGGAGCAGATACGCAGTATTTT
CDR3 protein: CASSLQGADTQYF

CDR3 length: 16
J gene: TRBJ2-2
clone size: NA
D gene: NA
V gene: TRBV19
CDR3 DNA: TGTGCCAGTAGTCCCCTGGGTCTCGCGAACACCGGGGAGCTGTTTTTT
CDR3 protein: CASSPLGLANTGELFF

CDR3 length: 13
J gene: TRBJ2-7
clone size: NA
D gene: NA
V gene: TRBV7-2
CDR3 DNA: TGTGCCAGCAGCACCCGGTCAGCCTACGAGCAGTACTTC
CDR3 protein: CASSTRSAYEQYF

CDR3 length: 14
J gene: TRBJ2-5
clone size: few
D gene: NA
V gene: TRBV18
CDR3 DNA: TGTGCCAGCTCACCAGGGGGAGACAAAGAGACCCAGTACTTC
CDR3 protein: CASSPGGDKETQYF